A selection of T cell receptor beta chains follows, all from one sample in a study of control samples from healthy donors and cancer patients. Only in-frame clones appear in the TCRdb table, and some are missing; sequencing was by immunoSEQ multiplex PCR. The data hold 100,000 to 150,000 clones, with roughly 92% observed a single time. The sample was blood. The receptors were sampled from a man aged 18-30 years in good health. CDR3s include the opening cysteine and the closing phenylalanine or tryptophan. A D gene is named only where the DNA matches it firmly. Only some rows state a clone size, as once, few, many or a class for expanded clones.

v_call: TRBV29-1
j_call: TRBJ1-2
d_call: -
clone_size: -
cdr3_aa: CSVERNREGGYTF
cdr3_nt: TGCAGCGTTGAACGGAACAGGGAGGGCGGCTACACCTTC

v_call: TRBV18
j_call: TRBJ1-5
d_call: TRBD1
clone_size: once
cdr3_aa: CASSQDRNQPQHF
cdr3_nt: TGTGCCAGCTCACAGGACAGGAATCAGCCCCAGCATTTT

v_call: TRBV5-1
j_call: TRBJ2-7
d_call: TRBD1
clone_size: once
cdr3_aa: CASSLAAGGFYEQYF
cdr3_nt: TGCGCCAGCAGCTTGGCCGCAGGGGGCTTCTACGAGCAGTACTTC

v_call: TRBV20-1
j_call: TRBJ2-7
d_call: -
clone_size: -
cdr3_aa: CSASVRGRATYEQYF
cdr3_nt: TGCAGTGCTAGTGTTAGGGGAAGGGCAACCTACGAGCAGTACTTC

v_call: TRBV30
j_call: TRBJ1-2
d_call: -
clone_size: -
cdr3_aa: CAWAGYGYTF
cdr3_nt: TGTGCCTGGGCCGGGTATGGCTACACCTTC

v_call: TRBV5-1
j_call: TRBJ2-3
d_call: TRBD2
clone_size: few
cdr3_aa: CASSQARSGGADTQYF
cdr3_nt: TGCGCCAGCAGTCAGGCCCGTAGCGGGGGGGCAGATACGCAGTATTTT

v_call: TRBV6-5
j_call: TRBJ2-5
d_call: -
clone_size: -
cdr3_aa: CASSLTIRETQYF
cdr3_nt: TGTGCCAGCAGCCTCACTATCCGGGAGACCCAGTACTTC

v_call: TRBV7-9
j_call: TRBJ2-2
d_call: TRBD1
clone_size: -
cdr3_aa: CASSYTGTVNTGELFF
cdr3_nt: TGTGCCAGCAGCTATACCGGGACAGTGAACACCGGGGAGCTGTTTTTT

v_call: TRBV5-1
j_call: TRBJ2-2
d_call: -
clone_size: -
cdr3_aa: CASSLFSGVDTGELFF
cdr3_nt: TGCGCCAGCAGCTTGTTTTCGGGAGTTGACACCGGGGAGCTGTTTTTT

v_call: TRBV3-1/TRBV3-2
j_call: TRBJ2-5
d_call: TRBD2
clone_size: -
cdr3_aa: CASSQFRTSGGRRTQYF
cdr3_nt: TGTGCCAGCAGCCAATTTAGGACTAGCGGGGGGAGAAGGACCCAGTACTTC

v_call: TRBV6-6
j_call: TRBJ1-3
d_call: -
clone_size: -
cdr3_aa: CASSWGRLSGNTIYF
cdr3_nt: TGTGCCAGCAGTTGGGGCAGGCTCTCTGGAAACACCATATATTTT

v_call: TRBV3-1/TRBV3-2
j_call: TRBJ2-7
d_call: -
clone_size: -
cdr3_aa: CASSQARFSYEQYF
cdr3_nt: TGTGCCAGCAGCCAAGCCAGGTTCTCCTACGAGCAGTACTTC

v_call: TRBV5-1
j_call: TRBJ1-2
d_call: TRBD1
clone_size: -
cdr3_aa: CASSTDALGQGGGYTF
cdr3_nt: TGCGCCAGCAGCACGGATGCCTTAGGGCAGGGGGGCGGCTACACCTTC

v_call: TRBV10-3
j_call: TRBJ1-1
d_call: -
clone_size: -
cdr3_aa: CAISDRGNTEAFF
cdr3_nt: TGTGCCATCAGTGATCGGGGGAACACTGAAGCTTTCTTT

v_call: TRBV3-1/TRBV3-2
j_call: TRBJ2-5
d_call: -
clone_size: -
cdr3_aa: CASSQGSRNETQYF
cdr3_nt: TGTGCCAGCAGCCAAGGTTCGAGGAACGAGACCCAGTACTTC

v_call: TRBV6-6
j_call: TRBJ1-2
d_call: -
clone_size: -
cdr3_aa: CATRDFTNYGYTF
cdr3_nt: TGTGCCACCCGGGATTTTACTAACTATGGCTACACCTTC

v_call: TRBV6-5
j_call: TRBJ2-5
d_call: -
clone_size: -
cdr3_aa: CASSYSAGAPQETQYF
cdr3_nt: TGTGCCAGCAGTTACTCCGCGGGGGCCCCCCAAGAGACCCAGTACTTC

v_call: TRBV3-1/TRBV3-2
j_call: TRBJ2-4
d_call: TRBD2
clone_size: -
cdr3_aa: CASSQDRGGKKNIQYF
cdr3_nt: TGTGCCAGCAGCCAAGATAGGGGAGGGAAAAAAAACATTCAGTACTTC

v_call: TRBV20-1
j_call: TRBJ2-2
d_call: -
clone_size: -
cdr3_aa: CSASSGNTGELFF
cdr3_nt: TGCAGTGCTAGTTCGGGGAACACCGGGGAGCTGTTTTTT

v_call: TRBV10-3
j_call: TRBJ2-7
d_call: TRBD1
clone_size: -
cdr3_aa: CAISPGQGENEQYF
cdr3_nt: TGTGCCATCAGCCCGGGACAGGGGGAGAACGAGCAGTACTTC

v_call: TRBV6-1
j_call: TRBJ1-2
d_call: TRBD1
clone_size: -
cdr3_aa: CASSEPTGGYGYTF
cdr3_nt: TGTGCCAGCAGTGAACCAACAGGGGGTTATGGCTACACCTTC

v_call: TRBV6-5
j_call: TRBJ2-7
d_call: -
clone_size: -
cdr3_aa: CASRPGTYDSYEQYF
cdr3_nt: TGTGCCAGCAGACCCGGGACATACGACTCCTACGAGCAGTACTTC

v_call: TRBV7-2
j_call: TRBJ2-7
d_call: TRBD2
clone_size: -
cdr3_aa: CASSFSSGGQSEQYF
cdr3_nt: TGTGCCAGCAGCTTCTCTAGCGGGGGGCAGAGCGAGCAGTACTTC

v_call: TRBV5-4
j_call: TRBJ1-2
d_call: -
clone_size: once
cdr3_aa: CASSLNRPAYGYTF
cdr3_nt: TGTGCCAGCAGCTTAAATAGGCCCGCCTATGGCTACACCTTC

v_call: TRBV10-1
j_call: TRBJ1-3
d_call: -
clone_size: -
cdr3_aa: CASGVASSGNTIYF
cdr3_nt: TGCGCCAGTGGGGTGGCGAGCTCTGGAAACACCATATATTTT

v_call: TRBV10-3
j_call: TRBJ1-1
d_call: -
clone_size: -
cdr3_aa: CAIRPRADNTEAFF
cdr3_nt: TGTGCCATCCGTCCCAGGGCCGATAACACTGAAGCTTTCTTT

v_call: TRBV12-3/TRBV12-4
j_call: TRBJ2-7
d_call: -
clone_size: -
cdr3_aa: CASSLWTTYEQYF
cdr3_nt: TGTGCCAGCAGTCTTTGGACAACCTACGAGCAGTACTTC

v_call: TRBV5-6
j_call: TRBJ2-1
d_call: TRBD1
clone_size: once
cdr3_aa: CASSLTGAVYEQFF
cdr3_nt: TGTGCCAGCAGCTTGACAGGGGCGGTCTATGAGCAGTTCTTC

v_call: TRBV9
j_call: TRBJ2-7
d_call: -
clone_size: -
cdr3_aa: CASSVEWGISYEQYF
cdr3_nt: TGTGCCAGCAGCGTAGAGTGGGGGATCTCCTACGAGCAGTACTTC

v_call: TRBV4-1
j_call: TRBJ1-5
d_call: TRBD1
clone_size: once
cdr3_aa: CASSHLGTGSNQPQHF
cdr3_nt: TGCGCCAGCAGCCACCTGGGGACAGGTAGCAATCAGCCCCAGCATTTT

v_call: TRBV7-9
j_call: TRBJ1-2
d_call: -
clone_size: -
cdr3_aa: CASSFGVNYGYTF
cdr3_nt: TGTGCCAGCAGCTTCGGGGTGAACTATGGCTACACCTTC

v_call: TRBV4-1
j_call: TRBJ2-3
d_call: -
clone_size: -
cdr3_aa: CASSQERDSTDTQYF
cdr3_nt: TGCGCCAGCAGCCAAGAGAGGGACAGCACAGATACGCAGTATTTT

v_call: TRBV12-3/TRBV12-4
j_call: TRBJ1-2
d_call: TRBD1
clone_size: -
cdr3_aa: CASSFNRGSGYTF
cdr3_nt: TGTGCCAGCAGTTTCAACAGGGGCAGCGGCTACACCTTC

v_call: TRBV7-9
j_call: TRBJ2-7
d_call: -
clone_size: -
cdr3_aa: CASSSVSDSYEQYF
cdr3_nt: TGTGCCAGCAGCTCTGTGTCCGACTCCTACGAGCAGTACTTC

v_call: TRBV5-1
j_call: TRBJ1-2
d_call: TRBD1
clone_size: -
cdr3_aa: CASSLASDRVYGYTF
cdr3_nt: TGCGCCAGCAGCTTGGCTTCGGACAGGGTCTATGGCTACACCTTC

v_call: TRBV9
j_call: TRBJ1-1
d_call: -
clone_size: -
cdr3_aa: CASSLRAFF
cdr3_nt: TGTGCCAGCAGCCTCAGGGCTTTCTTT

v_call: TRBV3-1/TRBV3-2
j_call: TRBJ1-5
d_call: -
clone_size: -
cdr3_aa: CASSQAVSNQPQHF
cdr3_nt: TGTGCCAGCAGCCAAGCCGTGAGCAATCAGCCCCAGCATTTT

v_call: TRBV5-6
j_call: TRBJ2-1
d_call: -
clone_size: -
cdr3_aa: CASTYIIGQADPYNEQFF
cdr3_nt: TGTGCCAGCACCTACATAATTGGGCAGGCCGATCCCTACAATGAGCAGTTCTTC

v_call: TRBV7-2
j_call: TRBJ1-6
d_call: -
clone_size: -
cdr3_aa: CASSQDRLSSYNSPLHF
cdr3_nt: TGTGCCAGCAGCCAAGACAGGTTAAGCTCCTATAATTCACCCCTCCACTTT

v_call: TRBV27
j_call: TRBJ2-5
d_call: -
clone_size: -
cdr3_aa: CASSLAVRKTQYF
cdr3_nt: TGTGCCAGCAGTTTAGCAGTTCGAAAGACCCAGTACTTC

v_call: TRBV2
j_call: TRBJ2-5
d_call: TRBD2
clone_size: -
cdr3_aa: CASSRTSAQETQYF
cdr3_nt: TGTGCCAGCAGCCGTACTAGCGCCCAAGAGACCCAGTACTTC

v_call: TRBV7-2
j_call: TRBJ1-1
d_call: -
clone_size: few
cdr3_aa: CASSLVVVTEAFF
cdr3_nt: TGTGCCAGCAGCTTAGTGGTGGTGACTGAAGCTTTCTTT

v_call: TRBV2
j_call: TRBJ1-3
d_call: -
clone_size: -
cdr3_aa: CASRDSASGNTIYF
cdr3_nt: TGTGCCAGCAGGGACAGCGCCTCTGGAAACACCATATATTTT

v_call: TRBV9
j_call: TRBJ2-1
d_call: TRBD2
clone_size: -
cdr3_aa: CASSERTGTTYNEQFF
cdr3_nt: TGTGCCAGCAGCGAACGCACCGGGACTACCTACAATGAGCAGTTCTTC

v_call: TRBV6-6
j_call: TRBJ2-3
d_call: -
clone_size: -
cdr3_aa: CASSYSTGDTQYF
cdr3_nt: TGTGCCAGCAGTTACTCTACAGGAGATACGCAGTATTTT

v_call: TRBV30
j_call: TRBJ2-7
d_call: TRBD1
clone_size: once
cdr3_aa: CAWSRYRGQAYEQYF
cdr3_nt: TGTGCCTGGAGTCGATACAGGGGGCAGGCCTACGAGCAGTACTTC

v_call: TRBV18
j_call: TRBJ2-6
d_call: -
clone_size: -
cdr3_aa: CASSPSLATGANVLTF
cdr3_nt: TGTGCCAGCTCACCAAGTCTGGCGACAGGGGCCAACGTCCTGACTTTC

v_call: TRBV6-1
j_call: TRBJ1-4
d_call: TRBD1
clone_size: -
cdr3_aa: CASSELGTGNEKLFF
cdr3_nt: TGTGCCAGCAGTGAACTCGGGACAGGGAATGAAAAACTGTTTTTT

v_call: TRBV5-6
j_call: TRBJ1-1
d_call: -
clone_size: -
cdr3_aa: CASSREVAEAFF
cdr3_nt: TGTGCCAGCAGCCGGGAGGTAGCTGAAGCTTTCTTT

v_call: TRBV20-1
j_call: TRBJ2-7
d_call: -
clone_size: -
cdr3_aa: CSASRSRGNEQYF
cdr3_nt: TGCAGTGCTAGTAGGTCGAGAGGGAACGAGCAGTACTTC